The 2 T cell receptor beta chains below come from one sample, sequenced in a study of graft-versus-host responses after intestinal transplantation. There were around 200,000 CFSE-labeled responder cells plated together with around 200,000 irradiated, violet-dye-labeled stimulator cells. Using immunoSEQ multiplex PCR, the repertoire was profiled, and TCRdb retains in-frame clones only, with some absent. The repertoire holds about 10,000 clones, with about 35% as singletons. This material consisted of alloreactive CD8+ T cells from a mixed lymphocyte reaction culture, taken before intestinal transplant. Documented subset: CFSE-low proliferating T cells sorted from roughly six-day pre-transplant mixed lymphocyte reaction (GvH or HvG direction). All receptors come from a human patient who received an intestinal transplant.

This clone showed up just a few times. The chain links TRBV6-5 to TRBJ2-7, with 7 positions matching TRBD2. V lost 0 bases, J lost 2 bases, and 7 bases stayed unmatched. From germline, CDR1 is MNHEY and CDR2 SVGAGI. The length of the CDR3 is 16 residues. This CDR3 reads CASSYSRPSGTYEQYF. The CDR3 coding sequence is TGTGCCAGCAGTTACTCCAGACCGAGCGGGACCTACGAGCAGTACTTC.

The gene calls are TRBV10-3 and TRBJ2-7, with D possibly TRBD2 on 7 matching bases. There are 14 residues in the CDR3. Trimming stripped 6 bases from V and 2 bases from J, with 14 bases between. Germline V gene lookup returns CDR1 ENHRY and CDR2 SYGVKD. CDR3 amino acids: CAIRGRDTAYEQYF. CDR3 in DNA: TGTGCCATCAGGGGGAGGGACACAGCCTACGAGCAGTACTTC.